Each of the 15 T cell receptor beta chains below was sequenced from the same sample in a study of vaccination effects on CD4 cells after COVID-19. Within the ViraFEST assay, antigen-specific CD4+ T cells underwent expansion with viral peptide pools prior to sequencing. Scientists isolated CD4+ T cells after a roughly 10-day culture period ended. Each participant was given two doses of one vaccine (BNT162b2 or mRNA-1273). These receptors' antigens are unknown. Measured with immunoSEQ multiplex PCR; TCRdb has only the in-frame clones, and not every one. This table has around 46,000 clones, around 70% appearing once. The sequencing used CD4+ T cells from PBMCs cultured with HCoV-OC43 spike peptides, collected after COVID-19 vaccination. Subset noted: HCoV-OC43 spike overlapping peptide pool stimulation. The receptor source for this set is a human donor who received a COVID-19 vaccine.

The chain uses TRBV27 and TRBJ2-7, with TRBD2 matching over 11 bases. V lost 2 bases and J lost 1; bases outside the gene matches: 10. This CDR3 comprises 18 residues. CDR1 and CDR2 from the germline V gene are MNHEY and SMNVEV (reference sequence). CDR3 DNA: TGTGCCAGCAGTTTACCCAACTTACTAGCGGGAGTTTCCTACGAGCAGTACTTC. It yields the protein CASSLPNLLAGVSYEQYF.

This chain links TRBV2 with TRBJ2-6; TRBD1 agrees at 8 bases. CDR1 is SNHLY, CDR2 FYNNEI, per germline. With 8 bases clipped from V and 0 bases from J, the junction kept 3 bases outside the gene matches. The CDR3 is 15 amino acids. CDR3: CASGQGSSGANVLTF. The CDR3, as DNA: TGTGCCAGCGGACAGGGCAGCTCTGGGGCCAACGTCCTGACTTTC.

DNA of the CDR3: TGTGCCAGTAGTGAGGGAGGGTTTCCCGGGGAGCTGTTTTTT. It specifies CASSEGGFPGELFF. The chain combines TRBV19 with TRBJ2-2; 7 bases match TRBD2. The CDR3 length is 14 residues. Germline V CDR1 and CDR2: LNHDA, SQIVND (reference sequence). V shed 5 bases and J 6 bases; nucleotides not matched to a gene: 6.

V is TRBV19 and J is TRBJ2-7, with 10 bases identical to TRBD1. CDR3 length: 16 amino acids. Germline V gene data show CDR1 as LNHDA and CDR2 as SQIVND (reference sequence). V shed 4 bases and J 1 base; nucleotides not matched to a gene: 7. This CDR3 reads CASSRLGQGVSYEQYF. The CDR3 nucleotides read TGTGCCAGTAGTAGGCTCGGACAGGGGGTATCCTACGAGCAGTACTTC.

The chain has TRBV12-3 or TRBV12-4 and TRBJ1-6, with no clear D. The CDR3 is made up of 13 amino acids. V dropped 2 bases and J dropped 8 bases, with 7 bases sitting between them. In nucleotides, the CDR3 is TGTGCCAGCAGTTTAAATACGGATTCACCCCTCCACTTT. Encoded protein: CASSLNTDSPLHF.

The rearrangement joins TRBV5-4 to TRBJ2-7; 8 bases align to TRBD1. CDR3 length: 13 residues. CDR1 SGHNT and CDR2 YYREEE come from the germline V gene (reference sequence). The junction had 2 bases not matched to a gene; V was cut back by 1 base and J by 5 bases. The CDR3 DNA reads as TGTGCCAGCAGCTTGACAGGGGGGAACGAGCAGTACTTC. Its protein is CASSLTGGNEQYF.

This clone appeared a few times. V and J are TRBV15 and TRBJ1-5, with TRBD1 matching over 9 bases. Losses at the gene ends were 0 bases for V and 2 bases for J; bases not matched to a gene: 8. Germline V gene lookup returns CDR1 LNHNV and CDR2 YYDKDF (reference sequence). The CDR3 sequence is 18 residues long. CDR3 loop: CATSRDSPGQGRNQPQHF. Here the CDR3 DNA reads TGTGCCACCAGCAGAGATTCTCCGGGACAGGGCCGCAATCAGCCCCAGCATTTT.

This clone was seen more than once but under ten times. This chain joins TRBV5-1 and TRBJ1-1; D not resolved. The V gene's germline CDR1 is SGHRS and CDR2 YFSETQ. Trimming cost V 0 bases and J 2 bases, with 11 bases left between them. The CDR3 has 15 amino acids. The CDR3 loop is CASSLGWGENTEAFF. In nucleotides, the CDR3 is TGCGCCAGCAGCTTGGGTTGGGGTGAAAACACTGAAGCTTTCTTT.

CDR3 nucleotide sequence: TGCGCCAGCAGTTGGACGGGCACGGACGAGCAGTACTTC. The encoded protein is CASSWTGTDEQYF. The rearrangement links TRBV10-1 to TRBJ2-7, with no clear D. CDR1 WNHNN and CDR2 SYGVQD come from the germline V gene (reference sequence). This CDR3 region has 13 residues. V lost 5 bases and J lost 5, with 13 bases in between.

The chain couples TRBV15 to TRBJ2-2; 9 bases line up with TRBD2. The germline CDR1 and CDR2 sequences are LNHNV and YYDKDF (reference sequence). Trimming took 0 bases from V and 1 from J; bases not matched to a gene: 9. The CDR3 runs 19 residues. CDR3 loop: CATSRDRVAGARNTGELFF. CDR3 DNA: TGTGCCACCAGCAGAGATCGGGTAGCGGGGGCCAGGAACACCGGGGAGCTGTTTTTT.

The chain uses TRBV19 and TRBJ1-4; D gene ambiguous. V was cut by 9 bases and J by 7 bases, with 18 bases left in between. This CDR3 contains 14 residues. Per the germline V gene, CDR1 is LNHDA and CDR2 is SQIVND (reference sequence). CDR3 sequence reads: CASSPLRPPEKLFF. The CDR3 DNA follows: TGTGCCAGCAGCCCCCTCCGGCCCCCTGAAAAACTGTTTTTT.

The rearrangement links TRBV5-8 to TRBJ2-3, with a possible D match to TRBD1 (6 bases). Germline V lookup: CDR1 SGHTS, CDR2 YDEGEE. V lost 0 bases to trimming and J lost 2 bases, with 7 bases between them. This CDR3 contains 14 residues. DNA of the CDR3: TGTGCCAGCAGCTTGGACAGGGTCACAGATACGCAGTATTTT. It codes for CASSLDRVTDTQYF.

The J gene is TRBJ2-7, the V gene TRBV2; TRBD1 or TRBD2 may be the D gene (6 bases each). The V end was cut by 10 bases, the J end by 2 bases, with 18 bases between. Germline V gives CDR1 SNHLY, CDR2 FYNNEI. The CDR3 loop spans 14 amino acids. CDR3 protein: CATREDSSAYEQYF. CDR3 DNA: TGTGCCACAAGGGAGGACAGCTCTGCCTACGAGCAGTACTTC.

The chain links TRBV6-5 to TRBJ2-7; tentative D call: TRBD1 (5 bases). V was trimmed by 11 bases and J by 3 bases, leaving 14 bases between them. Germline-derived CDR1 and CDR2 are MNHEY and SVGAGI. The CDR3 covers 12 residues. In DNA form, the CDR3 reads TGTGCCTCAATACATGACAGCTACGAGCAGTACTTC. This sequence encodes CASIHDSYEQYF.

This clone occurred a few times. For the CDR3, the DNA is TGTGCCAGCAGTGGGGTGAATGAGCAGTTCTTC. Translating it yields CASSGVNEQFF. The rearrangement joins TRBV2 to TRBJ2-1; D is undetermined. In germline, CDR1 is SNHLY, CDR2 FYNNEI. V dropped 4 bases and J dropped 7 bases, with 5 bases sitting between them. CDR3 length equals 11 residues. The full variable domain, its missing parts supplied by reference TRBV2 and TRBJ2-1, is EPEVTQTPSHQVTQMGQEVILRCVPISNHLYFYWYRQILGQKVEFLVSFYNNEISEKSEIFDDQFSVERPDGSNFTLKIRSTKLEDSAMYFCASSGVNEQFFGPGTRLTVL.